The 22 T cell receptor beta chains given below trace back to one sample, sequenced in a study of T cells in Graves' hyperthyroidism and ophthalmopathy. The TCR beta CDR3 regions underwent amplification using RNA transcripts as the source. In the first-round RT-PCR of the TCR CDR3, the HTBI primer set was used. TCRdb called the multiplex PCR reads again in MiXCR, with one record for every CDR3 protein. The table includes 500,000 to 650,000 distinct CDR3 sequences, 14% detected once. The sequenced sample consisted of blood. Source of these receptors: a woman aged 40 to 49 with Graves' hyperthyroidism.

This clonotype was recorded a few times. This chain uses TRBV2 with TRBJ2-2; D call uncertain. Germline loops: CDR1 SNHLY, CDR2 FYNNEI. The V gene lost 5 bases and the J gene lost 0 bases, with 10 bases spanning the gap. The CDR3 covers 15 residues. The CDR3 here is CASSLVEPNTGELFF. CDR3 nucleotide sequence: TGTGCCAGCAGTCTCGTGGAACCGAACACCGGGGAGCTGTTTTTT.

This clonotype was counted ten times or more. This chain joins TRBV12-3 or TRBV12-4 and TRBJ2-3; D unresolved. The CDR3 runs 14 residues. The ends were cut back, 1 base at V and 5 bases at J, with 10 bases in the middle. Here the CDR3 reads CASSLGGPQDTQYF. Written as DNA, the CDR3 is TGTGCCAGCAGTTTAGGTGGACCTCAAGATACGCAGTATTTT.

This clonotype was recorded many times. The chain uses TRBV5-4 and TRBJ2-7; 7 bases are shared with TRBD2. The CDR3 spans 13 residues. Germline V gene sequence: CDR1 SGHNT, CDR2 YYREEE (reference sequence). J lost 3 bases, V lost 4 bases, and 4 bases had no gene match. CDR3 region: CASSREAGYEQYF. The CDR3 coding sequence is TGTGCCAGCAGCCGGGAGGCGGGCTACGAGCAGTACTTC.

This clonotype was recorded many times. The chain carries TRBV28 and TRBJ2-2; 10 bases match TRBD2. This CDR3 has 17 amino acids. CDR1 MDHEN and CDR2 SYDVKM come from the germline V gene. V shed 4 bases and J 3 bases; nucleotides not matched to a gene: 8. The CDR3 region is CASSSWGSGRYTGELFF. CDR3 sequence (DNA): TGTGCCAGCAGTTCCTGGGGTAGCGGGAGGTACACCGGGGAGCTGTTTTTT. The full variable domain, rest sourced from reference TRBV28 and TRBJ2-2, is DVKVTQSSRYLVKRTGEKVFLECVQDMDHENMFWYRQDPGLGLRLIYFSYDVKMKEKGDIPEGYSVSREKKERFSLILESASTNQTSMYLCASSSWGSGRYTGELFFGEGSRLTVL.

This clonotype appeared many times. CDR3 nucleotides: TGTGCCAGCAGCCCCGCCCGCGGTACTAACACTGAAGCTTTCTTT. Amino acid sequence: CASSPARGTNTEAFF. The chain uses TRBV7-2 and TRBJ1-1, with D unresolved. Trimming shortened V by 5 bases and J by 2 bases, and 15 bases separated the two germline ends. The CDR3 runs 15 residues. Germline V CDR1 and CDR2: SGHTA, FQGNSA.

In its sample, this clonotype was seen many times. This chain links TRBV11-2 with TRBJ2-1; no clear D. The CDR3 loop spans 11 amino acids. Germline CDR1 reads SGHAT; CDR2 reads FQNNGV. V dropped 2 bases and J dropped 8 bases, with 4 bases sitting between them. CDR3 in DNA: TGTGCCAGCAGCTTATTCTATGAGCAGTTCTTC. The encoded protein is CASSLFYEQFF.

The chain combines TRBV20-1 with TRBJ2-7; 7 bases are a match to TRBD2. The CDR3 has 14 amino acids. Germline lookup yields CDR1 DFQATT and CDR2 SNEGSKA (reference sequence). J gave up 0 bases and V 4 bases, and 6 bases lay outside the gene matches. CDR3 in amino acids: CSATRAGYSYEQYF. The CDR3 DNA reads TGCAGTGCTACCAGAGCGGGGTACTCCTACGAGCAGTACTTC.

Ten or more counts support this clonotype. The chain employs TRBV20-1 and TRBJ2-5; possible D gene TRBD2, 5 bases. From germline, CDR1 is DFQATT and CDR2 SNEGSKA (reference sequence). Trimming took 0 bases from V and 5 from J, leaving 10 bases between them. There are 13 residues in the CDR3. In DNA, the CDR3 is TGCAGTGCTAGAGAACCGGGAATCGAGACCCAGTACTTC. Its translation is CSAREPGIETQYF.

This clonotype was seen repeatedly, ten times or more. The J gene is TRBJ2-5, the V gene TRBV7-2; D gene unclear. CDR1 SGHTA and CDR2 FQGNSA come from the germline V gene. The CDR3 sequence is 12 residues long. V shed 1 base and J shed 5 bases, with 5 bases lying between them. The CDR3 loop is CASSLETETQYF. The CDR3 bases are TGTGCCAGCAGCTTAGAAACGGAGACCCAGTACTTC.

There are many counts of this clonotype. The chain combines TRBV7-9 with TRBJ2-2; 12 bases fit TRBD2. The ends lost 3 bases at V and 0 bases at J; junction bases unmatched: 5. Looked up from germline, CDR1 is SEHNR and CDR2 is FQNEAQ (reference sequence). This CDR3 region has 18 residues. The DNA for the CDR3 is TGTGCCAGCAGCTTGGGGACTAGCGGGTACCCGAACACCGGGGAGCTGTTTTTT. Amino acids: CASSLGTSGYPNTGELFF.

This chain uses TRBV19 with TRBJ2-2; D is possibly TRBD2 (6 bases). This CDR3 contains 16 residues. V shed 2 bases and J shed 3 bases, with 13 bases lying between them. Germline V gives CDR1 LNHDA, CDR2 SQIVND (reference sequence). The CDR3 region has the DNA TGTGCCAGTAGTATATGGCTAGCGAGCGACACCGGGGAGCTGTTTTTT. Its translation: CASSIWLASDTGELFF.

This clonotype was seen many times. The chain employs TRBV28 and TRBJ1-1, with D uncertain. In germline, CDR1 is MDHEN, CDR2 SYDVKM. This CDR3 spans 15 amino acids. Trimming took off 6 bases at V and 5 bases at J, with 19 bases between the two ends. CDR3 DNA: TGTGCCAGCAGCTACTTGAGCGGTGCGGGTACTGAAGCTTTCTTT. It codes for CASSYLSGAGTEAFF.

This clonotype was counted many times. Written as DNA, the CDR3 is TGTGCCAGCACCCTCGTCGGTATGAACACTGAAGCTTTCTTT. This gives the protein CASTLVGMNTEAFF. The chain recombines TRBV2 with TRBJ1-1; the D is unclear. The CDR3 extends over 14 amino acids. The V gene lost 7 bases and the J gene lost 0 bases, with 12 bases spanning the gap. In germline, CDR1 is SNHLY, CDR2 FYNNEI.

CDR3 DNA sequence: TGTGCCAGCAAACCGGGACAGGTCTACGAGCAGTACTTC. Translating it yields CASKPGQVYEQYF. The rearrangement uses TRBV6-1 and TRBJ2-7; 8 bases line up with TRBD1. The CDR3 loop spans 13 amino acids. Germline V lookup: CDR1 MNHNS, CDR2 SASEGT. V was pared by 7 bases and J by 3 bases, with 5 bases of the junction left unmatched.

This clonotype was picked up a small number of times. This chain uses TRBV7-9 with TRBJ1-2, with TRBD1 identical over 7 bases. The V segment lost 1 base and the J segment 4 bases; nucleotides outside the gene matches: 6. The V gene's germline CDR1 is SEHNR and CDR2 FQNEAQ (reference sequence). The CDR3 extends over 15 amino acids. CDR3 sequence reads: CASSLGTGEGYGYTF. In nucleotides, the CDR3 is TGTGCCAGCAGCTTAGGTACAGGGGAGGGCTATGGCTACACCTTC. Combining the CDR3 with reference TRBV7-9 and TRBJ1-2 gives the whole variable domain DTGVSQNPRHKITKRGQNVTFRCDPISEHNRLYWYRQTLGQGPEFLTYFQNEAQLEKSRLLSDRFSAERPKGSFSTLEIQRTEQGDSAMYLCASSLGTGEGYGYTFGSGTRLTVV.

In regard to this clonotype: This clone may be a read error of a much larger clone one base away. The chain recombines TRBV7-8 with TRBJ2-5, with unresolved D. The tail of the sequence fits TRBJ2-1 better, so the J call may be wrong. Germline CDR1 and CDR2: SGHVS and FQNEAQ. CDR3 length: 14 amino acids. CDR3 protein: CASSLWMGSETQFF. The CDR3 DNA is TGTGCCAGCAGCCTATGGATGGGTTCGGAGACCCAGTTCTTC.

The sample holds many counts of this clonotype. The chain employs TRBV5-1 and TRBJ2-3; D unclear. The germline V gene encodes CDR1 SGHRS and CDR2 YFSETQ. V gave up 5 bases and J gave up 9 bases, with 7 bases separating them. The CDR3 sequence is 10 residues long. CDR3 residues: CASSLTTQYF. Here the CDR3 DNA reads TGCGCCAGCAGTTTGACGACGCAGTATTTT.

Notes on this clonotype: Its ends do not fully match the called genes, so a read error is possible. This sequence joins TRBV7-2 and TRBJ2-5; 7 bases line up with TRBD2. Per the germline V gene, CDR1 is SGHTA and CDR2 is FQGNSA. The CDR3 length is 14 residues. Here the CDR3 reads CASSLAAGQETQCF. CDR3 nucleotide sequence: TGTGCCAGCAGCTTAGCAGCGGGGCAAGAGACCCAGTGCTTC.

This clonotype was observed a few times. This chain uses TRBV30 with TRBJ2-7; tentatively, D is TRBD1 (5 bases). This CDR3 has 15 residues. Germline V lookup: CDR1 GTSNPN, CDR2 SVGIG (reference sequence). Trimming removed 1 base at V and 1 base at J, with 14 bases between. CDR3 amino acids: CAWSAMYRRSYEQYF. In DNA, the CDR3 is TGTGCCTGGAGTGCCATGTACAGGAGATCCTACGAGCAGTACTTC.

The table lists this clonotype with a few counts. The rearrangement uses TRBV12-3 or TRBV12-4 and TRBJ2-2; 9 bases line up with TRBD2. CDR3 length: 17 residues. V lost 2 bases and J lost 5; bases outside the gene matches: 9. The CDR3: CASSLTGSGSWTGELFF. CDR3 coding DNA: TGTGCCAGCAGTTTAACTGGTAGCGGGAGTTGGACCGGGGAGCTGTTTTTT.

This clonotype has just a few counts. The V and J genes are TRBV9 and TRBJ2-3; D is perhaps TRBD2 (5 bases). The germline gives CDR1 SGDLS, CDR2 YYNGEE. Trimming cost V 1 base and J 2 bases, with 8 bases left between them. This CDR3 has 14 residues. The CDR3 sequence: CASSVPGSTDTQYF. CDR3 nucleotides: TGTGCCAGCAGCGTACCGGGATCCACAGATACGCAGTATTTT.

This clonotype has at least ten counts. This CDR3 reads CASSYRDSNTEAFF. The CDR3 bases are TGTGCCAGCAGTTACCGGGACAGCAACACTGAAGCTTTCTTT. This rearrangement joins TRBV6-1 to TRBJ1-1; TRBD1 agrees at 7 bases. CDR1 is MNHNS and CDR2 is SASEGT in the germline V gene. The CDR3 runs 14 residues. Germline trimming cut 5 bases from V and 2 bases from J; bases unmatched to any gene: 5.